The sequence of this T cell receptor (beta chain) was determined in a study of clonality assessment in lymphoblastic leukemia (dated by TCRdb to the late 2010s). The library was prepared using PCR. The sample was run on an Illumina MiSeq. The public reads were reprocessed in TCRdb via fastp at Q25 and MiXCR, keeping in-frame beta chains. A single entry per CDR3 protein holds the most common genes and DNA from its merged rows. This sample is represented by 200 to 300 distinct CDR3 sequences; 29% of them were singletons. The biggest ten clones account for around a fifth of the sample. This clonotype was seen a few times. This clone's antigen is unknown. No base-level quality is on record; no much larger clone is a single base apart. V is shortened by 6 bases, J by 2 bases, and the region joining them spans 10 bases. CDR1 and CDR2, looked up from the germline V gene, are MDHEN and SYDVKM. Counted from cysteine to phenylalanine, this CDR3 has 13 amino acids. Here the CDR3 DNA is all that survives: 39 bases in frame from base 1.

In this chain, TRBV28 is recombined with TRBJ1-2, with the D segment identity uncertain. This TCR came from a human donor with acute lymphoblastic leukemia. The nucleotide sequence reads TGTGCCAGCAGGTCTAGAACGAACTATGGCTACACCTTC. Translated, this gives CASRSRTNYGYTF.